The 15 T cell receptor beta chains below all came from one sample that was sequenced in a study of CD8 T cells in ankylosing spondylitis. Overall study results and limits: Made up of eight or nine highly homologous variants, a TCR beta motif appeared characteristic of ankylosing spondylitis blood.

No antigen has been assigned to these receptors. TCRdb redid the calling of the 5' RACE reads with MiXCR, one entry per CDR3 protein. The data contain around 890,000 distinct CDR3 sequences, about 10% of them singletons. Specimen: blood, either unsorted or a sorted T cell fraction (not recorded which). The receptors were gathered from a male donor with ankylosing spondylitis.

This clonotype showed up many times. The rearrangement joins TRBV12-3 or TRBV12-4 to TRBJ2-3; TRBD2 is a possible D gene (5 bases). The CDR3 has 14 amino acids. The ends were cut back, 8 bases at V and 0 bases at J, with 12 bases in the middle. DNA for the CDR3: TGTGCCAGCGGGAGTCCCCCGAGCACAGATACGCAGTATTTT. Translated, it gives CASGSPPSTDTQYF.

V is TRBV6-2 or TRBV6-3 and J is TRBJ1-2; D might be TRBD1 (5 bases). V lost 6 bases to trimming and J lost 5 bases, with 22 bases between them. Germline V CDR1 and CDR2: MNHEY, SVGEGT. This CDR3 has 16 amino acids. In nucleotides, the CDR3 is TGTGCCAGCAGCCGAGACCTCAAAGGGGATCTTTATGGCTACACCTTC. It is translated as CASSRDLKGDLYGYTF.

The J gene is TRBJ2-7, the V gene TRBV20-1, with TRBD2 identical over 9 bases. With 6 bases clipped from V and 2 bases from J, the junction kept 17 bases outside the gene matches. This CDR3 has 17 residues. Germline values: CDR1 DFQATT, CDR2 SNEGSKA (reference sequence). CDR3 in DNA: TGCAGTGCCCTATTTCTTCCACGGCTAGCGGGAACCTACGAGCAGTACTTC. Residues: CSALFLPRLAGTYEQYF.

A few counts support this clonotype. This CDR3 reads CASRKGTHNEQFF. CDR3 coding DNA: TGTGCCAGCAGGAAAGGGACCCACAATGAGCAGTTCTTC. This chain joins TRBV5-8 and TRBJ2-1; TRBD1 or TRBD2 may be the D gene (5 bases each). CDR3 length equals 13 residues. V was clipped by 5 bases and J by 5 bases, with 11 bases between them. The germline V gene has CDR1 SGHTS and CDR2 YDEGEE.

This clonotype has more than one count but fewer than ten. V is TRBV7-2 and J is TRBJ2-7; TRBD1 agrees at 10 bases. J lost 3 bases, V lost 5 bases, and 7 bases had no gene match. The CDR3 is made up of 15 amino acids. Germline V gene data show CDR1 as SGHTA and CDR2 as FQGNSA. CDR3 protein: CASSRPGTGDYEQYF. The CDR3 nucleotides are TGTGCCAGCAGCAGGCCCGGGACAGGGGACTACGAGCAGTACTTC.

This chain uses TRBV20-1 with TRBJ2-7, with D unresolved. Germline V gene data show CDR1 as DFQATT and CDR2 as SNEGSKA (reference sequence). V was shortened by 5 bases and J by 3 bases, with 11 bases between the two germline ends. The CDR3 runs to 12 residues. The CDR3, as DNA: TGCAGTGCTCCTTCATATAACTACGAGCAGTACTTC. Residues: CSAPSYNYEQYF.

The rearrangement uses TRBV6-5 and TRBJ2-1, with 10 positions matching TRBD2. This CDR3 has 16 residues. Trimming at V came to 4 bases and at J to 4 bases, leaving 7 bases not matched to a gene. Per the germline V gene, CDR1 is MNHEY and CDR2 is SVGAGI. The CDR3 sequence: CASSSFLAGAYNEQFF. The DNA for the CDR3 is TGTGCCAGCAGTTCTTTTCTAGCGGGAGCGTACAATGAGCAGTTCTTC.

This rearrangement joins TRBV24-1 to TRBJ2-1; 12 nucleotides line up with TRBD1. The germline CDR1 and CDR2 sequences are KGHDR and SFDVKD. The CDR3 consists of 16 residues. The V gene end was trimmed by 5 bases and the J gene end by 8 bases; junction bases not matched to a gene: 9. The CDR3 is CATSVGTGGITDEQFF. The DNA of the CDR3 is TGTGCCACCAGTGTAGGGACAGGGGGCATCACGGATGAGCAGTTCTTC.

V and J are TRBV4-2 and TRBJ1-6, with 8 bases matching TRBD1. The CDR3 contains 22 residues. Germline-derived CDR1 and CDR2 are LGHNA and YNFKEQ. After removal of 4 bases from V and 2 bases from J, the junction contained 22 bases not matched to a gene. The CDR3 DNA follows: TGTGCCAGCAGCCCGAACGTGCAAGACAGGGGCTTTCGCATGGCCTATAATTCACCCCTCCACTTT. It codes for CASSPNVQDRGFRMAYNSPLHF.

This clonotype has more than one count but fewer than ten. The genes are TRBV20-1 and TRBJ2-7, with D perhaps TRBD1 or TRBD2 (5 bases each). Trimming took 3 bases from V and 5 from J, leaving 11 bases between them. The CDR3 is made up of 12 amino acids. CDR1 is DFQATT, CDR2 SNEGSKA, per germline (reference sequence). This CDR3 reads CSARVRGHEQYF. DNA of the CDR3: TGCAGTGCTAGGGTCCGGGGCCACGAGCAGTACTTC.

This clonotype was counted a few times. The chain carries TRBV20-1 and TRBJ1-1; a weak D match, TRBD1 (6 bases). Germline V gene lookup returns CDR1 DFQATT and CDR2 SNEGSKA (reference sequence). The CDR3 loop spans 14 amino acids. V lost 6 bases, J lost 2 bases, and 16 bases lay in between. This CDR3 reads CSALSQDSNTEAFF. The CDR3 DNA reads TGCAGTGCCTTATCCCAGGACAGTAACACTGAAGCTTTCTTT.

This chain links TRBV20-1 with TRBJ1-1, with 8 bases aligning to TRBD1. Germline assignment: CDR1 DFQATT and CDR2 SNEGSKA (reference sequence). This CDR3 region has 14 residues. V lost 5 bases and J lost 11; bases outside the gene matches: 16. The CDR3 DNA reads as TGCAGTGCTCTGACAGGGGAGATACCGCGGGTGGCTTTCTTT. It is translated as CSALTGEIPRVAFF.

There are a few counts of this clonotype. The genes are TRBV5-1 and TRBJ1-2, with 10 bases identical to TRBD1. Germline trimming cut 0 bases from V and 3 bases from J; bases unmatched to any gene: 8. Germline-derived CDR1 and CDR2 are SGHRS and YFSETQ. The CDR3 runs 17 residues. Here the CDR3 reads CASSLGDRGVYDYGYTF. DNA for the CDR3: TGCGCCAGCAGCTTGGGGGACAGGGGTGTTTACGACTATGGCTACACCTTC. Filled out from reference TRBV5-1 and TRBJ1-2, the complete variable domain reads KAGVTQTPRYLIKTRGQQVTLSCSPISGHRSVSWYQQTPGQGLQFLFEYFSETQRNKGNFPGRFSGRQFSNSRSEMNVSTLELGDSALYLCASSLGDRGVYDYGYTFGSGTRLTVV.

This clonotype was observed a handful of times. This sequence joins TRBV12-3 or TRBV12-4 and TRBJ2-7; a possible D gene is TRBD1 (5 bases). The CDR3 contains 13 residues. Trimming took 6 bases from V and 2 from J, leaving 11 bases between them. Written as DNA, the CDR3 is TGTGCCAGCAGGGACACAGTGGCCTACGAGCAGTACTTC. Residues: CASRDTVAYEQYF.

This clonotype was picked up many times. The J gene is TRBJ2-3, the V gene TRBV7-6, with D possibly being TRBD1 (7 bases). The germline V and J ends were trimmed by 1 base and 4 bases, with 12 bases remaining between them. The CDR3 spans 15 residues. CDR1 and CDR2 (germline): SGHVS, FNYEAQ. Here the CDR3 reads CASSLVSRGADTQYF. The CDR3 DNA reads TGTGCCAGCAGCTTAGTATCCAGGGGGGCAGATACGCAGTATTTT.